The present T cell receptor beta chain was sequenced within a study of CD8 T cells in Susac syndrome. After extraction with the RNeasy kit, roughly 0.45 to 1 ug of the RNA was reverse transcribed using random hexamers. By means of immunoSEQ multiplex PCR, TCR beta CDR3 spanning 54 Vbeta and 13 Jbeta underwent amplification. TCRdb reanalysed the immunoSEQ multiplex PCR reads using MiXCR and keeps one entry per CDR3 protein. The table has some 300,000 distinct CDR3 sequences, roughly 81% seen once. CD8+ and CD4+ T cells were negatively isolated; TEMRA cells were FACS-enriched. This CDR3 is 17 amino acids long. Germline trimming cut 0 bases from V and 2 bases from J; bases unmatched to any gene: 7. The V gene's germline CDR1 is MGHRA and CDR2 YSYEKL.

This rearrangement joins TRBV4-1 to TRBJ2-7; 10 bases are shared with TRBD2. The receptor comes from a human donor with multiple sclerosis. Sequencing was performed on CD8+ T cells from PBMCs. In DNA form, the CDR3 reads TGCGCCAGCAGCCAAGAGCGGCTAGCGGGAGCCGCCTACGAGCAGTACTTC. Protein sequence: CASSQERLAGAAYEQYF.